This T cell receptor (beta chain) was sequenced for a study of STAT3 mutations in large granular lymphocyte leukemia. Background on the study: Roughly 42% of treated T-LGLL patients showed hematologic response to immunosuppression.

The germline V gene has CDR1 SGHRS and CDR2 YFSETQ. The CDR3 extends over 15 amino acids. The junction had 7 bases not matched to a gene; V was cut back by 0 bases and J by 7 bases. Findings of the study overall: Every T-LGLL patient had at least one immunodominant TCRbeta clonotype. In some patients, a small highly pathogenic clone possibly went undetected. All newly emerging clones after therapy were STAT3 wild type.

This clone has more than one count but fewer than ten. Its antigen is still unknown. This table comes from immunoSEQ multiplex PCR, and its TCRdb copy is limited to in-frame clones, with some not included. The sample carries fewer than 7,000 clones, roughly a third recorded once. The chain links TRBV5-1 to TRBJ2-3; 8 bases fit TRBD1. The source material was peripheral blood mononuclear cells. The clonotype was recovered from a woman in her thirties or forties with T-cell large granular lymphocyte leukemia. Some clones in this sample may be carry-over from other donors' samples. The CDR3 spells CASSLGAGGMNTQYF. For the CDR3, the DNA is TGCGCCAGCAGCTTGGGGGCAGGGGGCATGAATACGCAGTATTTT. Looking up the rest from reference TRBV5-1 and TRBJ2-3 gives the full variable domain: KAGVTQTPRYLIKTRGQQVTLSCSPISGHRSVSWYQQTPGQGLQFLFEYFSETQRNKGNFPGRFSGRQFSNSRSEMNVSTLELGDSALYLCASSLGAGGMNTQYFGPGTRLTVL.